The 20 T cell receptor beta chains below were found in one sample sequenced in a study of T cells in Graves' hyperthyroidism and ophthalmopathy. Amplification of TCR beta CDR3 regions was performed using RNA transcripts as template. HTBI primers were used for first-round RT-PCR of the TCR CDR3. MiXCR, run by TCRdb on the multiplex PCR reads, gives a single entry per CDR3 protein. The sample has a few hundred thousand distinct CDR3 sequences; roughly 16% are singletons. Sample: blood. These receptors originate from a woman aged 25 to 39 with Graves' ophthalmopathy.

For this clonotype: A read error is possible here, since a much larger clone lies one base away. V and J are TRBV7-2 and TRBJ2-1, with D unresolved. This CDR3 region has 12 residues. Trimming removed 6 bases at V and 10 bases at J, with 13 bases between. The V gene's germline CDR1 is SGHTA and CDR2 FQGNSA. CDR3 bases: TGTGCCAGCAGTAGGGCAATATTAGAGCAGTTCTTC. Protein product: CASSRAILEQFF.

This clonotype was seen ten or more times. The gene calls are TRBV20-1 and TRBJ2-7, with D maybe TRBD1 (6 bases). CDR1 and CDR2 (germline): DFQATT, SNEGSKA (reference sequence). This CDR3 comprises 11 residues. Trimming left V 8 bases short and J 5 bases short, with 13 bases between. The CDR3: CSPRQDHEQYF. In DNA, the CDR3 is TGCAGTCCCCGACAGGACCACGAGCAGTACTTC.

This clonotype was counted at least ten times. The rearrangement joins TRBV30 to TRBJ1-1, with a possible D match to TRBD1 (5 bases). CDR3 length: 13 amino acids. Germline loops: CDR1 GTSNPN, CDR2 SVGIG (reference sequence). V was clipped by 3 bases and J by 0 bases, with 8 bases between them. The CDR3 spells CAWSRGVNTEAFF. The CDR3 nucleotides read TGTGCCTGGAGCCGAGGGGTGAACACTGAAGCTTTCTTT. Drawing the rest from reference TRBV30 and TRBJ1-1, the complete variable domain is SQTIHQWPATLVQPVGSPLSLECTVEGTSNPNLYWYRQAAGRGLQLLFYSVGIGQISSEVPQNLSASRPQDRQFILSSKKLLLSDSGFYLCAWSRGVNTEAFFGQGTRLTVV.

This clonotype occurred a few times. This chain uses TRBV10-1 with TRBJ1-1, with D possibly TRBD1 on 6 matching bases. CDR1 and CDR2 (germline): WNHNN, SYGVQD (reference sequence). Deletions cut 7 bases from V and 3 bases from J, with 12 bases between. This CDR3 region has 13 residues. CDR3 coding DNA: TGCGCCAGCACCCTTCGACAGGACACTGAAGCTTTCTTT. Protein sequence: CASTLRQDTEAFF.

The rearrangement uses TRBV9 and TRBJ1-6; D is perhaps TRBD1 (5 bases). The V gene's germline CDR1 is SGDLS and CDR2 YYNGEE. The CDR3 sequence is 15 residues long. Trimming took 0 bases from V and 6 from J, leaving 10 bases between them. The CDR3 nucleotides are TGTGCCAGCAGCGTAGGAGGGGCCGGTAATTCACCCCTCCACTTT. This sequence encodes CASSVGGAGNSPLHF.

The rearrangement links TRBV29-1 to TRBJ1-1, with 7 bases that match TRBD1. Looked up from germline, CDR1 is SQVTM and CDR2 is ANQGSEA. This CDR3 region has 13 residues. J was trimmed by 3 bases and V by 4 bases; bases with no gene match: 5. This CDR3 is CSVVGQEHTEAFF. The CDR3 DNA follows: TGCAGCGTTGTAGGACAGGAACACACTGAAGCTTTCTTT.

The V call is TRBV12-3 or TRBV12-4, the J call TRBJ2-1, with D perhaps matching TRBD1 (6 bases). V gave up 4 bases and J gave up 7 bases, with 8 bases separating them. CDR3 length: 12 residues. CDR3 sequence: CASSWTANEQFF. The CDR3 DNA reads as TGTGCCAGCAGTTGGACAGCTAATGAGCAGTTCTTC.

This clonotype was counted at least ten times. V is TRBV20-1 and J is TRBJ2-3; D gene uncertain. The V and J ends lost 3 bases and 7 bases respectively, with 11 bases between them. Germline loops: CDR1 DFQATT, CDR2 SNEGSKA (reference sequence). This CDR3 is built from 12 residues. The CDR3 nucleotides are TGCAGTGCTAGGGACGGGCCCTATACGCAGTATTTT. This translates into CSARDGPYTQYF.

This clonotype was counted many times. V usage is TRBV6-1 and J usage is TRBJ1-1; D is unresolved. This CDR3 contains 15 residues. V was pared by 6 bases and J by 1 base, with 15 bases between. CDR1 is MNHNS, CDR2 SASEGT, per germline. The CDR3 region has the DNA TGTGCCAGCAGGCAAAGGGCGGCACCGAACACTGAAGCTTTCTTT. Its protein product is CASRQRAAPNTEAFF.

This clonotype came up many times. The chain is built from TRBV7-9 and TRBJ2-1; 10 nucleotides match TRBD2. CDR1 and CDR2 from the germline V gene are SEHNR and FQNEAQ (reference sequence). This CDR3 comprises 14 residues. The J segment lost 9 bases and the V segment lost 3 bases, leaving 5 bases of the junction unmatched. The CDR3: CASSFPSGSTEQFF. The CDR3 nucleotides read TGTGCCAGCAGCTTTCCTAGCGGGAGTACTGAGCAGTTCTTC.

CDR3 protein: CASSSGQFAEQYF. CDR3 nucleotide sequence: TGTGCCAGCAGTTCGGGACAGTTCGCCGAGCAGTACTTC. The V and J genes are TRBV28 and TRBJ2-7; 7 bases map to TRBD1. The junction had 6 bases not matched to a gene; V was cut back by 4 bases and J by 6 bases. This CDR3 spans 13 amino acids. Germline CDR1 reads MDHEN; CDR2 reads SYDVKM. The full variable domain, completed using reference TRBV28 and TRBJ2-7, is DVKVTQSSRYLVKRTGEKVFLECVQDMDHENMFWYRQDPGLGLRLIYFSYDVKMKEKGDIPEGYSVSREKKERFSLILESASTNQTSMYLCASSSGQFAEQYFGPGTRLTVT.

This clonotype was observed many times. This chain joins TRBV10-3 and TRBJ2-7; D not certain. V was shortened by 7 bases and J by 6 bases, with 10 bases between the two germline ends. This CDR3 has 11 amino acids. Germline assignment: CDR1 ENHRY and CDR2 SYGVKD. CDR3 sequence (DNA): TGTGCCATCACCTCGCAAGGCGAGCAGTACTTC. Amino acids: CAITSQGEQYF.

This clonotype was recorded at least ten times. This chain's CDR3 is CASNSLGRAQGTEAFF. In DNA form, the CDR3 reads TGTGCCAGCAATAGCCTGGGGAGGGCCCAGGGGACTGAAGCTTTCTTT. The rearrangement joins TRBV27 to TRBJ1-1; tentative D call: TRBD1 (6 bases). CDR3 length equals 16 residues. Germline CDR1 reads MNHEY; CDR2 reads SMNVEV (reference sequence). V lost 7 bases and J 5 bases, leaving 23 bases between the germline ends.

This clonotype is labeled as medium-sized (0.01 to 0.1%). In DNA, the CDR3 is TGTGCCAGCAGTGAAGGAACTAGCGGCTTTACCTACGAGCAGTACTTC. Protein: CASSEGTSGFTYEQYF. This sequence joins TRBV2 and TRBJ2-7; the match to TRBD2 covers 8 bases. The V gene's germline CDR1 is SNHLY and CDR2 FYNNEI. V dropped 1 base and J dropped 2; count of bases not matched to a gene: 7. This CDR3 is 16 amino acids long.

This clonotype was recorded at least ten times. The rearrangement links TRBV20-1 to TRBJ1-2; TRBD1 might be the D (5 bases). Germline values: CDR1 DFQATT, CDR2 SNEGSKA (reference sequence). The CDR3 contains 11 residues. V lost 5 bases and J 7 bases, leaving 11 bases between the germline ends. The CDR3 region has the DNA TGCAGTGCTCATGGAGGGACTGGCTACACCTTC. It translates to CSAHGGTGYTF.

The rearrangement uses TRBV7-3 and TRBJ2-1; tentative D call: TRBD1 (6 bases). V lost 4 bases and J 0 bases, leaving 10 bases between the germline ends. The length of the CDR3 is 15 residues. Per germline, CDR1 SGHTA and CDR2 FQGTGA. CDR3 protein: CASSSYRDSYNEQFF. The DNA for the CDR3 is TGTGCCAGCAGCTCATACAGGGACTCCTACAATGAGCAGTTCTTC.

The chain combines TRBV12-3 or TRBV12-4 with TRBJ2-7; 8 bases agree with TRBD2. V shed 5 bases, J shed 6 bases, and the junction held 3 bases outside the gene matches. This CDR3 has 12 amino acids. The CDR3 is CASSAGGTEQYF. The CDR3 bases are TGTGCCAGCAGTGCGGGGGGAACCGAGCAGTACTTC.

There are a few counts of this clonotype. The chain carries TRBV5-4 and TRBJ1-6, with 9 bases matching TRBD1. CDR1 SGHNT and CDR2 YYREEE come from the germline V gene (reference sequence). The CDR3 has 15 residues. V lost 3 bases, J lost 6 bases, and 4 bases stayed unmatched. For the CDR3, the DNA is TGTGCCAGCAGCTCACAGGGGGCAGGTAATTCACCCCTCCACTTT. Translated: CASSSQGAGNSPLHF.

This clonotype was seen a handful of times. The chain has TRBV10-3 and TRBJ2-1; possible D gene TRBD2, 5 bases. Germline CDR1 and CDR2: ENHRY and SYGVKD. Trimming stripped 8 bases from V and 4 bases from J, with 18 bases between. The CDR3 totals 15 residues. The CDR3 DNA sequence: TGTGCCATCCGGACCGAGGGAAACTTTTACAATGAGCAGTTCTTC. Amino acid sequence: CAIRTEGNFYNEQFF.

V gene TRBV10-3 combines with J gene TRBJ2-3; D is undetermined. V was shortened by 7 bases and J by 1 base, with 12 bases between the two germline ends. The CDR3 runs 14 residues. Germline V CDR1 and CDR2: ENHRY, SYGVKD. CDR3 sequence: CAITDLGGTDTQYF. The CDR3 DNA is TGTGCCATCACTGACCTCGGCGGCACAGATACGCAGTATTTT.